What follows are 2 T cell receptor beta chains derived from one specimen sequenced in a study of regulatory T cells in long-lasting Graves disease (dated by TCRdb to about 2021). The time point label for this specimen denotes: newly diagnosed GD, antithyroid drugs for less than 3 months. For both TCR sequencing and RNA sequencing, RNA was extracted from PBMCs using TRIzol. The library came from multiplex PCR. The sequencer listed for this sample is Illumina HiSeq 4000. To build TCR beta libraries, CDR3 regions were amplified by Arm-PCR using iRepertoire HTBI primers. TCRdb reprocessing: public reads trimmed at Q25 with fastp, clones called with MiXCR, in-frame beta chains kept. One record per CDR3 amino acid sequence lists the most common genes and DNA. The sample data list hundreds of thousands of distinct CDR3 sequences, and approximately 16% of these were observed just once. Jointly, the top ten make up about 10% of the sample.

This same sample was also taken into another study, of T cells in Graves' hyperthyroidism and ophthalmopathy.

The specimen was peripheral blood mononuclear cells (PBMCs), collected at new diagnosis, from a patient treated with antithyroid drugs. The receptors stem from a woman aged 30 to 39 with Graves disease. Donor details come from another sample of the same person, matched by shared clones.

This clonotype was counted at least ten times. The chain links TRBV7-9 to TRBJ2-5, with unresolved D. In germline, CDR1 is SEHNR, CDR2 FQNEAQ (reference sequence). V lost 4 bases and J 5 bases, leaving 11 bases between the germline ends. This CDR3 comprises 13 residues. The CDR3 region is CASSWVGGETQYF. DNA of the CDR3: TGTGCCAGCAGCTGGGTCGGTGGGGAGACCCAGTACTTC.

The chain joins TRBV29-1 to TRBJ2-7; D is perhaps TRBD1 (6 bases). Germline lookup yields CDR1 SQVTM and CDR2 ANQGSEA. V was shortened by 0 bases and J by 4 bases, with 16 bases between the two germline ends. The CDR3 covers 15 residues. The CDR3 sequence is CSVEDPTGSEYEQYF. The CDR3 bases are TGCAGCGTTGAAGATCCTACAGGGAGTGAGTACGAGCAGTACTTC.